This T cell receptor beta chain was observed in a study of beta chain features in type 1 diabetes. Of the isolated RNA, all was reverse transcribed, and so the sequenced material was expressed TCRB transcripts. Measured with immunoSEQ multiplex PCR; TCRdb has only the in-frame clones, and not every one. The table lists around 340,000 clones, roughly 9% of them singletons. Study conclusions and caveats: Moderate but significant shortening of TCRB CDR3s was recorded in all four CD4+ subsets from Type 1 diabetes patients.

The germline V gene has CDR1 SGHVS and CDR2 FQNEAQ. This CDR3 is 13 amino acids long. CD45RO/CCR7/CD25/CD127/CD95/CD27 sorting isolated CD4+ naive, central memory, regulatory and stem cell-like memory cells. Only a few counts were recorded for this clone. Antigen: not known. The junction does not match germline at one end; this may be a read error. What was sequenced was central memory CD4+ T cells from blood. The TCR was taken from a man between 25 and 39 years old with type 1 diabetes. The rearrangement uses TRBV7-8 and TRBJ2-2; D could derive from TRBD1 or TRBD2 (5 bases each). The CDR3 DNA reads as TGTGCCAGCAGCTTAGGGTCTCGAAGGGACCTGTTTTTT. Its translation is CASSLGSRRDLFF.